The 3 T cell receptor beta chains in this list originate from one sample, sequenced in a study of blood T cells in healthy people across ages. A sample-barcoded 5' primer and a J-beta primer mix were used in a second PCR of roughly 6 to 11 cycles. TCRdb fed the 5' RACE reads into MiXCR, producing one record per CDR3 protein. The profile shows more than 650,000 distinct CDR3 sequences, roughly 25% of them singletons. These data were also filed under a second study, of T cells of mothers and their children.

The sequencing sample was made of blood. The receptors come from a boy aged 5-17 years in good health.

This clonotype was picked up a small number of times. The chain has TRBV11-1 and TRBJ2-3; possible D gene TRBD2, 6 bases. From germline, CDR1 is SGHAT and CDR2 FQDESV (reference sequence). The V gene lost 6 bases and the J gene lost 1 base, with 17 bases spanning the gap. The length of the CDR3 is 16 residues. The CDR3 region is CASRVYASGGTDTQYF. Here the CDR3 DNA reads TGTGCCAGCAGGGTCTATGCCTCGGGGGGCACAGATACGCAGTATTTT.

This clonotype is a singleton in its sample. CDR3 amino acids: CASSQDRDSGYEQYF. The CDR3 nucleotides read TGCGCCAGCAGCCAAGATAGGGATTCGGGCTACGAGCAGTACTTC. The gene calls are TRBV4-1 and TRBJ2-5; D unresolved. With the DNA end fitting TRBJ2-7 better, the J assignment may be wrong. Germline values: CDR1 MGHRA, CDR2 YSYEKL. The CDR3 contains 15 residues.

This clonotype was observed many times. The chain joins TRBV28 to TRBJ1-3; no reliable D call. CDR3 length: 14 amino acids. V lost 2 bases and J 0 bases, leaving 5 bases between the germline ends. Germline V lookup: CDR1 MDHEN, CDR2 SYDVKM. The CDR3 DNA follows: TGTGCCAGCAGTTTAAGGGACTCTGGAAACACCATATATTTT. Amino acid sequence: CASSLRDSGNTIYF.